Listed below are T cell receptor beta chains from one sample, sequenced in a study of T cell responses to AZD1222 COVID-19 vaccine. Sequencing was performed with immunoSEQ multiplex PCR; in TCRdb, only in-frame clones are kept and a portion is missing. The sample has 95,000 to 100,000 clones, just over 90% seen once; the top ten hold 1% to 1.5%. The source was peripheral blood, collected on day 0 of AZD1222 vaccination. The receptor set was obtained from an adult in good health. Each CDR3 is given with its conserved first and last residue. The D gene is left open where the match is weak. Clone size appears in some rows only: once, few, many, or a class for an expanded clone.

j_gene | d_gene | v_gene | abundance | CDR3nt | CDR3aa
TRBJ1-5 | TRBD1 | TRBV30 | - | TGTGCCTGGAGCTACCCGGGACAGGGGGTTCATAGCAATCAGCCCCAGCATTTT | CAWSYPGQGVHSNQPQHF
TRBJ2-1 | - | TRBV10-3 | - | TGTGCCGCCGATGCCGGGGACCCTAACAATGAGCAGTTCTTC | CAADAGDPNNEQFF
TRBJ2-2 | TRBD1 | TRBV11-2 | - | TGTGCCAGCAGCTTAGTCGGGACAGCTGAATCCGGGGAGCTGTTTTTT | CASSLVGTAESGELFF
TRBJ1-2 | TRBD1 | TRBV6-4 | - | TGTGCCAGCAGTGTTACGTTGGGACAGGGCGATGGCTACACCTTC | CASSVTLGQGDGYTF
TRBJ1-1 | - | TRBV6-6 | few | TGTGCCAGCAGTTACGGGATGAACACTGAAGCTTTCTTT | CASSYGMNTEAFF
TRBJ2-7 | - | TRBV12-2 | - | TGTGCAAGTCGCTTAGGGACTAGCGGGGCCTACGAGCAGTACTTC | CASRLGTSGAYEQYF
TRBJ2-2 | - | TRBV13 | few | TGTGCCAGCAGCTTAGGAGTCGGGGCGGCAGGGCACCGGGAGCTGTTTTTT | CASSLGVGAAGHRELFF
TRBJ1-2 | TRBD1 | TRBV18 | - | TGTGCCAGCTCACCTCGTCCCGGGACAGGAACCTATGGCTACACCTTC | CASSPRPGTGTYGYTF
TRBJ2-4 | - | TRBV27 | - | TGTGCCAGCAGTATAGACAATCCTTTAGCCAAAAACATTCAGTACTTC | CASSIDNPLAKNIQYF
TRBJ1-2 | - | TRBV13 | - | TGTGCCAGCAGTCGAGTTGACTATGGCTACACCTTC | CASSRVDYGYTF
TRBJ1-6 | TRBD1 | TRBV5-1 | - | TGCGCCAGCAGCTTGGAGGAGAACAGGGGTTCACCCCTCCACTTT | CASSLEENRGSPLHF
TRBJ1-2 | - | TRBV18 | - | TGTGCCAGCTCACCACCTACGGGCTATGGCTACACCTTC | CASSPPTGYGYTF
TRBJ1-4 | - | TRBV11-2 | - | TGTGCCAGCAGCGTACTCACAGGGTCTAGGAGTGAAAAACTGTTTTTT | CASSVLTGSRSEKLFF
TRBJ1-1 | - | TRBV15 | - | TGTGCCACCAGCTATTTTAAGGGGACCACTGAAGCTTTCTTT | CATSYFKGTTEAFF
TRBJ2-1 | TRBD2 | TRBV5-4 | - | TGTGCCAGCAGACATAGCGGGGGGGCCAAGGCTGAGCAGTTCTTC | CASRHSGGAKAEQFF
TRBJ1-5 | - | TRBV28 | once | TGTGCCAGCACCCAAGGACAGAGGGGGTTCAATCAGCCCCAGCATTTT | CASTQGQRGFNQPQHF
TRBJ1-1 | - | TRBV2 | - | TGTGCCAGCAGTGAAGTCGAGGGGACTGAAGCTTTCTTT | CASSEVEGTEAFF
TRBJ2-7 | TRBD2 | TRBV5-6 | - | TGTGCCAGCAGCTCACCCAAAAGCGGGGGCCTCTACGAGCAGTACTTC | CASSSPKSGGLYEQYF
TRBJ1-5 | - | TRBV3-1/TRBV3-2 | - | TGTGCCAGCAGCCAAGATTGGAGTCAGCCCCAGCATTTT | CASSQDWSQPQHF
TRBJ1-5 | - | TRBV10-3 | once | TGTGCCACCGCGGCAGCCTTGAATCAGCCCCAGCATTTT | CATAAALNQPQHF
TRBJ2-7 | TRBD2 | TRBV7-9 | - | TGTGCCAGCAGCCCAGTGGGGGGGACTAGCAACGAGCAGTACTTC | CASSPVGGTSNEQYF
TRBJ1-2 | - | TRBV30 | - | TGTGCCTGGAGTGTTATGACAGGCTATGGCTACACCTTC | CAWSVMTGYGYTF
TRBJ1-4 | - | TRBV7-9 | - | TGTGCCAGCAACAACGACCGATTTTCGGGTAATGAAAAACTGTTTTTT | CASNNDRFSGNEKLFF